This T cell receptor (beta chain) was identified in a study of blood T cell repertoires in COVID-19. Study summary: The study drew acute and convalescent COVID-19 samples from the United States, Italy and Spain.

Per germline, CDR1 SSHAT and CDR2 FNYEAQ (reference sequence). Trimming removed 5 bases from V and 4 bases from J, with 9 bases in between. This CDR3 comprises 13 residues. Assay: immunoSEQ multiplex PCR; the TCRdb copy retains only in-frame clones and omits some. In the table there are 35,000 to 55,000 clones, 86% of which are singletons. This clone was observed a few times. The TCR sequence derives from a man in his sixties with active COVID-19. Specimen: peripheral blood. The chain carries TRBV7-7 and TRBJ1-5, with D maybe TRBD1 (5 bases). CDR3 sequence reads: CASSEGANQPQHF. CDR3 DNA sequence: TGTGCCAGCAGCGAAGGGGCAAATCAGCCCCAGCATTTT.